This T cell receptor beta chain appears in the sequencing data of a study of T cell repertoires in cytomegalovirus infection. Study results and caveats: Identification of carriers of CMV plus the relevant HLA was performed using cumulative public TCR beta family frequency.

Concerning this clonotype: Its cognate antigen is unknown.

TCRdb itself ran the reads through MiXCR, one entry per CDR3 protein. Found here are some 270,000 distinct CDR3 sequences, roughly a fifth of them singletons; the top ten hold roughly a fifth. V lost 6 bases, J lost 11 bases, and 16 bases lay in between. The CDR3 runs 11 residues. In germline, CDR1 is DFQATT, CDR2 SNEGSKA (reference sequence). The input for sequencing was cultured PBMCs, taken from culture after CMV antigen stimulation. This chain joins TRBV20-1 and TRBJ1-1; D not certain. The sequence was collected from a human donor in good health (CMV status not recorded). Some clones in this sample may be carry-over from other donors' samples. The CDR3 sequence is CSARDASFAFF. The CDR3 DNA reads as TGCAGTGCGAGGGATGCCTCTTTTGCTTTCTTT.